This T cell receptor beta chain appears in the sequencing data of a study of blood T cell repertoires in COVID-19. Across the whole study: PBMCs, B-cell-depleted T cells, or T cells provided the cDNA or gDNA that made up the material.

The assay was immunoSEQ multiplex PCR, and TCRdb's table has in-frame clones only and misses some. The sample yields roughly 100,000 clones, around 87% seen once. Looked up from germline, CDR1 is SGDLS and CDR2 is YYNGEE. V was pared by 0 bases and J by 0 bases, with 16 bases between. The length of the CDR3 is 18 residues. The receptor's source is a human donor in a cohort sampled during active COVID-19. V is TRBV9 and J is TRBJ2-1; D remains ambiguous. Sequences were obtained from peripheral blood. The CDR3 nucleotides read TGTGCCAGCAGCGTAGCCCGATACACGGGTAACTCCTACAATGAGCAGTTCTTC. It encodes CASSVARYTGNSYNEQFF.